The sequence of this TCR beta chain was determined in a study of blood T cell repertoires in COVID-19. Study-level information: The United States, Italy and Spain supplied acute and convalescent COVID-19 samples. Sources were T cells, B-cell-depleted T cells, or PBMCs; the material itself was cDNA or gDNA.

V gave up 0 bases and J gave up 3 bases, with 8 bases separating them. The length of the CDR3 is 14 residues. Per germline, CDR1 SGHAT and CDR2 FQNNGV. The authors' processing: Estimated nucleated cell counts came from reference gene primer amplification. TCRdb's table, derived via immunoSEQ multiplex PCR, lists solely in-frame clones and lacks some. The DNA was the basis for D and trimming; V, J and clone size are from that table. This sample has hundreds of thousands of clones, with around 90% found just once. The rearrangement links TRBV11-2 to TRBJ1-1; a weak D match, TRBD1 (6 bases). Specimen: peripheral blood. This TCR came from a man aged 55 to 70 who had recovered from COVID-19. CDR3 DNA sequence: TGTGCCAGCAGCTTAGAGGGGGGGCACACTGAAGCTTTCTTT. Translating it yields CASSLEGGHTEAFF.